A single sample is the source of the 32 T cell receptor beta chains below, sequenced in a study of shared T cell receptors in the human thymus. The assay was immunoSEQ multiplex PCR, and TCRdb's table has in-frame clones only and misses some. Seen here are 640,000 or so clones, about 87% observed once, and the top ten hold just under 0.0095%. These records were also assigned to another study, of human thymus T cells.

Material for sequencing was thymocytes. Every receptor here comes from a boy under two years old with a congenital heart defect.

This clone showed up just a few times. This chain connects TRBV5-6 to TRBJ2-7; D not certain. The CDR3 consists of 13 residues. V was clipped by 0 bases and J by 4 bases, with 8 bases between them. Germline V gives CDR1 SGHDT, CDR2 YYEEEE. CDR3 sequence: CASSLGTVYEQYF. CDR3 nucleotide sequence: TGTGCCAGCAGCTTGGGTACGGTATACGAGCAGTACTTC.

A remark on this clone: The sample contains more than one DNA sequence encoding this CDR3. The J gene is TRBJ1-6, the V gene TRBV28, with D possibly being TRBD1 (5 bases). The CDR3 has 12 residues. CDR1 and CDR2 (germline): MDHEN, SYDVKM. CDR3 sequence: CASGHPNSPLHF. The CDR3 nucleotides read TGTGCTTCCGGACACCCTAATTCACCCCTCCACTTT.

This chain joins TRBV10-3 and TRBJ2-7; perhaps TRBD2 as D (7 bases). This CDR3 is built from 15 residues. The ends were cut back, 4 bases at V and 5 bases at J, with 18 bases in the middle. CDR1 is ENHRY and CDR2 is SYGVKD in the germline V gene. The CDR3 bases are TGTGCCATCAGTGTGGGGGGGGCGGGCGGCCACGAGCAGTACTTC. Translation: CAISVGGAGGHEQYF.

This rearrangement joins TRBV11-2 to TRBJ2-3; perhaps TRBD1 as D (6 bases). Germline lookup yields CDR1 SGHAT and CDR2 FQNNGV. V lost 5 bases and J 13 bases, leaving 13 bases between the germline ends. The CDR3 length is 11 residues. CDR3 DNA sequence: TGTGCCAGCAGCCTTACAGGGTTTAAGTATTTT. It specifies CASSLTGFKYF.

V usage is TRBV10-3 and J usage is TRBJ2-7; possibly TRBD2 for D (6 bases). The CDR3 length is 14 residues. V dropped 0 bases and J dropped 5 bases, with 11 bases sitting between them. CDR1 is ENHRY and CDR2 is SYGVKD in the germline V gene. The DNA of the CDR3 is TGTGCCATCAGTGAGTCGCCTAGCGTAGACGAGCAGTACTTC. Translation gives CAISESPSVDEQYF.

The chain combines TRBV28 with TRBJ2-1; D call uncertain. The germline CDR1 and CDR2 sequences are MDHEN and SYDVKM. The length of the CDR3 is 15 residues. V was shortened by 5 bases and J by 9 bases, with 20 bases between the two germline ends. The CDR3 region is CASSPSVIGDGEQFF. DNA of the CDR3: TGTGCCAGCAGTCCTTCGGTGATTGGAGATGGTGAGCAGTTCTTC.

CDR3 nucleotide sequence: TGTGCCAGCAGCTCACTAGAAATGATTCTACATTCGATGAACACTGAAGCTTTCTTT. It specifies CASSSLEMILHSMNTEAFF. This chain links TRBV5-4 with TRBJ1-1; no definite D call. Per germline, CDR1 SGHNT and CDR2 YYREEE (reference sequence). Trimming pared 3 bases from V and 0 bases from J, leaving 24 bases between. CDR3 size: 19 residues.

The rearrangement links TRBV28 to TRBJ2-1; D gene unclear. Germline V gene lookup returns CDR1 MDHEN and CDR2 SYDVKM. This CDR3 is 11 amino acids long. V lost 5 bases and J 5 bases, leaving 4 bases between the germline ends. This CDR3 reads CASSPNNEQFF. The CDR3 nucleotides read TGTGCCAGCAGTCCAAACAATGAGCAGTTCTTC.

The CDR3 DNA reads TGCAGCGTTGGGGGGGGCCCAGATACGCAGTATTTT. The encoded protein is CSVGGGPDTQYF. The chain has TRBV29-1 and TRBJ2-3, with a tentative D call TRBD2 (7 bases). Per the germline V gene, CDR1 is SQVTM and CDR2 is ANQGSEA. Trimming took off 4 bases at V and 4 bases at J, with 9 bases between the two ends. The CDR3 contains 12 residues.

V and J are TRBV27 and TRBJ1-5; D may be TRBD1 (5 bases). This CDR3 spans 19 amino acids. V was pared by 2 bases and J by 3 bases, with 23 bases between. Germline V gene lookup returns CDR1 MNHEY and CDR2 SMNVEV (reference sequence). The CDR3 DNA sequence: TGTGCCAGCAGTTTAAAGAAGGGGAACTATACAACCACCAATCAGCCCCAGCATTTT. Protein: CASSLKKGNYTTTNQPQHF.

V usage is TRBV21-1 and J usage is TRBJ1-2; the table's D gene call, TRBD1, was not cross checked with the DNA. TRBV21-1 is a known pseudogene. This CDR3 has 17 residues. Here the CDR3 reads CASSKAALTERAYGYTF. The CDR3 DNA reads TGTGCCAGCAGCAAAGCAGCCTTGACAGAGCGAGCCTATGGCTACACCTTC.

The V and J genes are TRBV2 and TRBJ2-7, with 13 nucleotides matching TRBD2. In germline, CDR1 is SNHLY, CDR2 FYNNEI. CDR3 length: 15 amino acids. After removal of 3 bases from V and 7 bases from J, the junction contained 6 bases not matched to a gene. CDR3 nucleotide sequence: TGTGCCAGCAGTGAGCGACTAGCGGGAGGTTCTGAGCAGTACTTC. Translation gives CASSERLAGGSEQYF.

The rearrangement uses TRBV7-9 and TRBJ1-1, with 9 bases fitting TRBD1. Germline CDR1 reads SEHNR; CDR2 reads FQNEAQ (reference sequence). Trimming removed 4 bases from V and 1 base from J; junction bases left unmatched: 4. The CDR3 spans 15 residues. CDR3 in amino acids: CASSSGQGPNTEAFF. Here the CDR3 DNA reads TGTGCCAGCAGCTCAGGACAGGGGCCGAACACTGAAGCTTTCTTT.

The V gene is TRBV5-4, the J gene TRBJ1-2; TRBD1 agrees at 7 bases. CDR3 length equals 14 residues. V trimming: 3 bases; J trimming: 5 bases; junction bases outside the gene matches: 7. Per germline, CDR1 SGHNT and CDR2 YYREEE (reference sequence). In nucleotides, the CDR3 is TGTGCCAGCAGCTGGGACGGGACAGAGTATGGCTACACCTTC. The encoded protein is CASSWDGTEYGYTF.

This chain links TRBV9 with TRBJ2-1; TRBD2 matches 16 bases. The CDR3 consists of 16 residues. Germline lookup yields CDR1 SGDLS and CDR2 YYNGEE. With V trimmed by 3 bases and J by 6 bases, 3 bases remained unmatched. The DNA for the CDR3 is TGTGCCAGCAGCGAGGGACTAGCGGGAGGGGGCAATGAGCAGTTCTTC. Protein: CASSEGLAGGGNEQFF.

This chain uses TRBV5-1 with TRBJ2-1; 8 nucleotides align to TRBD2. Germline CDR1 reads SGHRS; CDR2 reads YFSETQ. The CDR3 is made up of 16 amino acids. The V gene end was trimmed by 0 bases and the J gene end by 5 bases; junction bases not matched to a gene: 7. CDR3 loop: CASSLVGRALHNEQFF. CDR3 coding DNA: TGCGCCAGCAGCTTGGTCGGGAGGGCCCTCCACAATGAGCAGTTCTTC.

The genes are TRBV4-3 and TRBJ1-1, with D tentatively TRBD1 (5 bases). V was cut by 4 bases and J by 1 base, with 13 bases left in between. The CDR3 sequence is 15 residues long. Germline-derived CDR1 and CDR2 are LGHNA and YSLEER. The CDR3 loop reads CASSRGGGGNTEAFF. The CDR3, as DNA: TGCGCCAGCAGCCGAGGTGGGGGGGGGAACACTGAAGCTTTCTTT.

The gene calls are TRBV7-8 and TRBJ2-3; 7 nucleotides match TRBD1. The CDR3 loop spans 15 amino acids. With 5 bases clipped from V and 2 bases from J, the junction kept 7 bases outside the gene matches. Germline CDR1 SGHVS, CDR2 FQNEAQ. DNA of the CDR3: TGTGCCAGCAGCGGGACAGAGGAGCCCACAGATACGCAGTATTTT. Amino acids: CASSGTEEPTDTQYF.

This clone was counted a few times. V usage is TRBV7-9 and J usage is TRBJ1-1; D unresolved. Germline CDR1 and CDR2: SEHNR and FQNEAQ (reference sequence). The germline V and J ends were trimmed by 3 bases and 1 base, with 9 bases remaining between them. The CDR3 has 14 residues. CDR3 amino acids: CASSFHDKNTEAFF. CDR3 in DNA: TGTGCCAGCAGCTTTCACGACAAGAACACTGAAGCTTTCTTT.

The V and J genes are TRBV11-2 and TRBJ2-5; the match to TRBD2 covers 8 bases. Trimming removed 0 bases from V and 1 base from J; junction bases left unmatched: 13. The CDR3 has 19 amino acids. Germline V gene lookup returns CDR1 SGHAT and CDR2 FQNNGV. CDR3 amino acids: CASSLDIIAAGESQETQYF. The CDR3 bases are TGTGCCAGCAGCTTAGACATAATAGCAGCGGGGGAATCCCAAGAGACCCAGTACTTC.

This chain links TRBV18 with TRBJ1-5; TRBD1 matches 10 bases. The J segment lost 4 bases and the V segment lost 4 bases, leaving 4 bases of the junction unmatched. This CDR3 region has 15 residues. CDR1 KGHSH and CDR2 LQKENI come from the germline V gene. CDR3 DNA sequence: TGTGCCAGCTCACAGGGACAGGGGACTAATCAGCCCCAGCATTTT. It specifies CASSQGQGTNQPQHF.

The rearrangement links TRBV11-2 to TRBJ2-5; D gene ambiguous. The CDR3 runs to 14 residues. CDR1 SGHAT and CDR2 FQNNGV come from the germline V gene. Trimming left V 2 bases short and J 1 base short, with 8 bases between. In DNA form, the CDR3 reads TGTGCCAGCAGCTTATGGCAGATCCAAGAGACCCAGTACTTC. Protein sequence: CASSLWQIQETQYF.

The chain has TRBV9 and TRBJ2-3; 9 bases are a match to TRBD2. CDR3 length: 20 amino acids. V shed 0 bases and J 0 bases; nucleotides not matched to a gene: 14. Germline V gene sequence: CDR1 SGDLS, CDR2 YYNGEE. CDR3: CASSVEPPGGGGASTDTQYF. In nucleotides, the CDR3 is TGTGCCAGCAGCGTAGAACCCCCCGGCGGGGGGGGAGCTAGCACAGATACGCAGTATTTT.

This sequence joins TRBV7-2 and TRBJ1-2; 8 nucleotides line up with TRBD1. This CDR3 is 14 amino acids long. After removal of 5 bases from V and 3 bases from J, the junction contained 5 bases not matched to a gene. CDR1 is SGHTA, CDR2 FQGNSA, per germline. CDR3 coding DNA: TGTGCCAGCAGCGGACAGGGCGGGCACTATGGCTACACCTTC. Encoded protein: CASSGQGGHYGYTF.

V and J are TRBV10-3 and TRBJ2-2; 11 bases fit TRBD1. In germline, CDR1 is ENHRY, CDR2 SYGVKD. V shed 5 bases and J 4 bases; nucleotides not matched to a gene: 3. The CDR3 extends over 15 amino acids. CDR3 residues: CAISPGQGGTGELFF. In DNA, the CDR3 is TGTGCCATCAGTCCGGGACAGGGGGGCACCGGGGAGCTGTTTTTT.

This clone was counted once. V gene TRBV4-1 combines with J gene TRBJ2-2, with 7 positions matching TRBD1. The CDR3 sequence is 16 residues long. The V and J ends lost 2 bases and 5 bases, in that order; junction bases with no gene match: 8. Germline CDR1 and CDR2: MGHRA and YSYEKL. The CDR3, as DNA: TGCGCCAGCAGCCAATCCAGGGGGAGTTGGACCGGGGAGCTGTTTTTT. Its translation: CASSQSRGSWTGELFF.

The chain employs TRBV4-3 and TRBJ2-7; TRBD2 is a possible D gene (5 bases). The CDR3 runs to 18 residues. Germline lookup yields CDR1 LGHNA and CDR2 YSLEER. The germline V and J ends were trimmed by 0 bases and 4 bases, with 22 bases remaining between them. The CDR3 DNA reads TGCGCCAGCAGCCAAGATGTCGATACGGAGGCGAAGGTGTACGAGCAGTACTTC. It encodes CASSQDVDTEAKVYEQYF.

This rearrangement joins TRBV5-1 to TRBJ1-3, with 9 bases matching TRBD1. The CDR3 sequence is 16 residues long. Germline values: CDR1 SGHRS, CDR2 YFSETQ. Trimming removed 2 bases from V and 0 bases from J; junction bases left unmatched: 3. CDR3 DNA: TGCGCCAGCAGCTTTTCGACAGGGGGCTCTGGAAACACCATATATTTT. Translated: CASSFSTGGSGNTIYF.

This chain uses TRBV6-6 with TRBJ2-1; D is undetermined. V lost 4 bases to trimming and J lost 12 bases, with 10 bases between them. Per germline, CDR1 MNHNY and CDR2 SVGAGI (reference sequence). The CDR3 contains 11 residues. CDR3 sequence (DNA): TGTGCCAGCAGTTTCAGATTCGTGCAGTTCTTC. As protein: CASSFRFVQFF.

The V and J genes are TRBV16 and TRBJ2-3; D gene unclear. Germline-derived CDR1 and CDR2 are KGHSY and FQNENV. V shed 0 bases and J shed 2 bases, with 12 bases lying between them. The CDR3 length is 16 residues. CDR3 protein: CASSQSGQSNTDTQYF. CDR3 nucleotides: TGTGCCAGCAGCCAATCGGGCCAGAGTAACACAGATACGCAGTATTTT.

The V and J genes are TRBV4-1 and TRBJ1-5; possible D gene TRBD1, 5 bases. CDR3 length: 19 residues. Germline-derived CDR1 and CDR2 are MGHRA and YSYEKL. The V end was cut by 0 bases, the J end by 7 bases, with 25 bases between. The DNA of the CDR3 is TGCGCCAGCAGCCAAGATGTGAAATGCGGGGCAGGGTTTGGGCAGCCCCAGCATTTT. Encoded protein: CASSQDVKCGAGFGQPQHF.

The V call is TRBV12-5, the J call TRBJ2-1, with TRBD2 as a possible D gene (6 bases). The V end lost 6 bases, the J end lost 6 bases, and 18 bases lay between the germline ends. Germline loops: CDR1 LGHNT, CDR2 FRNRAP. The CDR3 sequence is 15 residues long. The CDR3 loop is CASGAQRECPNEQFF. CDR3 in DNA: TGTGCTAGTGGCGCCCAACGGGAGTGCCCCAATGAGCAGTTCTTC. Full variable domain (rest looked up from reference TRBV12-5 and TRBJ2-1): DARVTQTPRHKVTEMGQEVTMRCQPILGHNTVFWYRQTMMQGLELLAYFRNRAPLDDSGMPKDRFSAEMPDATLATLKIQPSEPRDSAVYFCASGAQRECPNEQFFGPGTRLTVL.